Listed below are T cell receptor beta chains from one sample, sequenced in a study of blood T cells in healthy people across ages. TCRdb reprocessed the 5' RACE reads with MiXCR, giving one entry per CDR3 protein. The data hold about 1,400,000 distinct CDR3 sequences, with around 39% observed a single time. The sequencing sample was made of blood. Every receptor here comes from a woman between 18 and 29 years old in good health. The CDR3 runs from the conserved cysteine through the conserved F or W. The D gene is left open where the match is weak. Clone size, where shown, is once, few, many, or a class for clones that have expanded.

- | TRBJ1-2 | TRBV25-1 | - | CASSEYFLDWQAPYGYTF | TGTGCCAGCAGTGAATATTTCCTGGACTGGCAGGCTCCCTATGGCTACACCTTC
- | TRBJ2-7 | TRBV6-1 | - | CASTRAGSTYEQYF | TGTGCCAGCACGAGGGCGGGGTCGACCTACGAGCAGTACTTC
- | TRBJ2-7 | TRBV2 | - | CASSVGGLVYEQYF | TGTGCCAGCAGTGTAGGGGGACTGGTCTACGAGCAGTACTTC
- | TRBJ2-7 | TRBV30 | - | CAWSVVSYEQYF | TGTGCCTGGAGTGTAGTGTCCTACGAGCAGTACTTC
- | TRBJ2-3 | TRBV12-3/TRBV12-4 | few | CASAKSTDTQYF | TGTGCCAGCGCGAAGAGCACAGATACGCAGTATTTT
- | TRBJ2-7 | TRBV9 | few | CASSVGGTLHHEQYF | TGTGCCAGCAGCGTAGGCGGGACACTTCACCACGAGCAGTACTTC
- | TRBJ1-3 | TRBV29-1 | few | CSVDSSGNTIYF | TGCAGCGTTGATAGTTCTGGAAACACCATATATTTT
- | TRBJ1-1 | TRBV5-1 | - | CASIRGGTEAFF | TGCGCCAGCATTCGAGGGGGTACTGAAGCTTTCTTT
TRBD2 | TRBJ2-3 | TRBV20-1 | - | CSARTRLAGGITDTQYF | TGCAGTGCTAGAACGCGGCTAGCGGGGGGAATAACAGATACGCAGTATTTT
- | TRBJ2-1 | TRBV18 | - | CASSPLAASGASSYNEQFF | TGTGCCAGCTCGCCACTGGCGGCGAGCGGAGCGAGCTCCTACAATGAGCAGTTCTTC
- | TRBJ2-5 | TRBV4-1 | - | CASSQDIRLAGGLTQYF | TGCGCCAGCAGCCAAGATATCCGGCTAGCCGGGGGATTGACCCAGTACTTC
- | TRBJ2-4 | TRBV20-1 | once | CSARAQGGQNIQYF | TGCAGTGCTAGAGCCCAGGGCGGTCAAAACATTCAGTACTTC
TRBD1 | TRBJ2-1 | TRBV24-1 | - | CATSGQGQGSYNEQFF | TGTGCCACCAGTGGGCAGGGACAGGGGTCCTACAATGAGCAGTTCTTC
TRBD1 | TRBJ1-2 | TRBV7-9 | few | CASSSGQGGASNYGYTF | TGTGCCAGCAGCTCCGGACAGGGGGGGGCCTCTAACTATGGCTACACCTTC
- | TRBJ1-5 | TRBV4-1 | many | CASSQDQGSNQPQHF | TGCGCCAGCAGCCAAGACCAGGGTAGCAATCAGCCCCAGCATTTT
TRBD1 | TRBJ2-5 | TRBV2 | - | CASSEVPPGQGNEQYF | TGTGCCAGCAGTGAGGTCCCGCCCGGACAGGGAAATGAGCAGTACTTC
- | TRBJ2-1 | TRBV10-3 | few | CAISSSSYNEQFF | TGTGCCATCAGCTCGAGCTCCTACAATGAGCAGTTCTTC
- | TRBJ2-3 | TRBV12-3/TRBV12-4 | - | CASGPEGMGTDTQYF | TGTGCCAGCGGGCCCGAGGGCATGGGCACAGATACGCAGTATTTT
- | TRBJ1-1 | TRBV29-1 | - | CSAQVMNMNTEAFF | TGCAGCGCTCAGGTAATGAACATGAACACTGAAGCTTTCTTT
- | TRBJ2-3 | TRBV20-1 | few | CSAPSPWAPSTDTQYF | TGCAGTGCTCCCTCCCCCTGGGCCCCTAGCACAGATACGCAGTATTTT
TRBD2 | TRBJ2-3 | TRBV12-3/TRBV12-4 | many | CASSPDAEREPTDTQYF | TGTGCCAGCAGTCCCGACGCCGAGCGGGAGCCCACAGATACGCAGTATTTT
- | TRBJ2-7 | TRBV20-1 | - | CSAEERYEQYF | TGCAGTGCAGAGGAACGATACGAGCAGTACTTC
- | TRBJ1-6 | TRBV20-1 | few | CSARDSAGTNSPLHF | TGCAGTGCTAGAGATTCGGCAGGAACCAATTCACCCCTCCACTTT
TRBD1 | TRBJ1-6 | TRBV27 | - | CASSLSGTGTSPLHF | TGTGCCAGCAGTCTCTCCGGGACAGGGACATCACCCCTCCACTTT
TRBD2 | TRBJ2-1 | TRBV14 | - | CASRGLAGALYNEQFF | TGTGCCAGCAGGGGACTAGCGGGGGCCCTTTACAATGAGCAGTTCTTC
- | TRBJ2-2 | TRBV5-6 | - | CASSEERDRRSRGELFF | TGTGCCAGCAGCGAGGAGAGAGACAGAAGAAGCCGCGGGGAGCTGTTTTTT
- | TRBJ2-5 | TRBV11-2 | few | CASSLDQDNEQYF | TGTGCCAGCAGCTTAGATCAGGACAATGAGCAGTACTTC
- | TRBJ1-6 | TRBV3-1 | - | CASSQRESSYNSPLHF | TGTGCCAGCAGCCAACGGGAGAGCTCCTATAATTCACCCCTCCACTTT
- | TRBJ1-2 | TRBV6-1 | - | CASRTGGQYGYSF | TGTGCCAGCAGGACAGGAGGACAGTATGGCTACAGCTTC
TRBD2 | TRBJ2-2 | TRBV5-1 | few | CASSVAGDTGELFF | TGCGCCAGCAGCGTAGCGGGAGACACCGGGGAGCTGTTTTTT
TRBD2 | TRBJ2-1 | TRBV20-1 | - | CRAKAGTSGRSEQFF | TGCCGTGCTAAGGCCGGGACTAGCGGGAGGAGTGAGCAGTTCTTC
- | TRBJ2-2 | TRBV2 | - | CASMEGINTGELFF | TGTGCCAGCATGGAGGGCATAAACACCGGGGAGCTGTTTTTT
- | TRBJ2-3 | TRBV12-3/TRBV12-4 | few | CASRTATDTQYF | TGTGCCAGCCGGACCGCGACAGATACGCAGTATTTT
- | TRBJ2-5 | TRBV4-1 | - | CASSQRTEETQYF | TGCGCCAGCAGCCAACGGACAGAAGAGACCCAGTACTTC
- | TRBJ2-7 | TRBV14 | few | CASSPVNLLGVEQYF | TGTGCCAGCAGCCCGGTTAACCTTCTGGGAGTCGAGCAGTACTTC
TRBD1 | TRBJ2-7 | TRBV6-1 | - | CASSVTMGWDRDAYNEQYF | TGTGCCAGCAGTGTAACCATGGGGTGGGACAGGGACGCCTACAATGAGCAGTACTTC
TRBD2 | TRBJ2-7 | TRBV10-3 | - | CAIKRPGGPGEQYF | TGTGCCATCAAGAGGCCGGGAGGGCCGGGCGAGCAGTACTTC
- | TRBJ2-1 | TRBV20-1 | - | CSAQGDSSSYNEQFF | TGCAGTGCCCAAGGGGACTCCAGCTCCTACAATGAGCAGTTCTTC
- | TRBJ2-5 | TRBV11-1 | few | CASSFERKETQYF | TGTGCCAGCAGCTTTGAAAGAAAAGAGACCCAGTACTTC
- | TRBJ2-3 | TRBV9 | once | CASSTYRSSSTDTQYF | TGTGCCAGCAGTACCTACAGGAGTTCTAGCACAGATACGCAGTATTTT
TRBD1 | TRBJ2-1 | TRBV6-6 | - | CASWKKTGNYNEQFF | TGTGCCAGCTGGAAGAAGACAGGGAACTACAATGAGCAGTTCTTC
- | TRBJ2-5 | TRBV5-1 | - | CASSQRLGAGETQYF | TGCGCCAGCAGCCAACGACTAGGGGCCGGGGAGACCCAGTACTTC
- | TRBJ1-1 | TRBV7-9 | - | CASSLEVLSAEAFF | TGTGCCAGCAGCTTAGAGGTACTATCGGCTGAAGCTTTCTTT
TRBD1 | TRBJ1-5 | TRBV11-2 | many | CASSWDRGQGQPQHF | TGTGCCAGCAGCTGGGACAGGGGGCAAGGGCAGCCCCAGCATTTT
TRBD1 | TRBJ1-1 | TRBV29-1 | few | CSVARDRSPDTEAFF | TGCAGCGTTGCCCGGGACAGGTCCCCCGACACTGAAGCTTTCTTT
TRBD1 | TRBJ2-7 | TRBV6-2/TRBV6-3 | - | CASSSGGQAYEQYF | TGTGCCAGCAGTTCCGGGGGACAGGCCTACGAGCAGTACTTC
- | TRBJ2-7 | TRBV6-6 | few | CASSYSIQGEQYF | TGTGCCAGCAGTTACTCGATCCAGGGCGAGCAGTACTTC
- | TRBJ1-5 | TRBV20-1 | - | CSARERANPNQPQHF | TGCAGTGCTAGAGAAAGGGCGAACCCTAATCAGCCCCAGCATTTT
- | TRBJ1-1 | TRBV29-1 | few | CSVGWGNTEAFF | TGCAGCGTTGGATGGGGGAACACTGAAGCTTTCTTT
- | TRBJ2-5 | TRBV6-2/TRBV6-3 | - | CASSYGLTQGTQYF | TGTGCCAGCAGTTACGGACTGACACAAGGGACCCAGTACTTC
- | TRBJ1-1 | TRBV11-2 | few | CASSLVRNTEAFF | TGTGCCAGCAGCTTAGTTAGGAACACTGAAGCTTTCTTT
- | TRBJ1-4 | TRBV6-5 | few | CASSPRDLVREKLFF | TGTGCCAGCAGCCCCCGGGACCTAGTAAGAGAAAAACTGTTTTTT
- | TRBJ1-1 | TRBV29-1 | - | CSVVKLVTEAFF | TGCAGCGTTGTTAAGTTGGTCACTGAAGCTTTCTTT
- | TRBJ1-6 | TRBV20-1 | few | CSAGIESYNSPLHF | TGCAGTGCGGGCATCGAGAGTTATAATTCACCCCTCCACTTT
- | TRBJ1-2 | TRBV20-1 | - | CSAPLTQNYGYTF | TGCAGTGCACCGCTGACACAGAACTATGGCTACACCTTC